This T cell receptor (beta chain) was documented in a study of T cell responses to AZD1222 COVID-19 vaccine. At the level of the study: Combined were second doses at about 4 or about 12 weeks. Study outcomes and limitations: When two AZD1222 doses had been given, Spike-specific TCR breadth and depth rose. Among spike-specific TCRs, nearly half reportedly target unmutated variant regions. Donors were largely white British and mainly female; clonal diversity was possibly underestimated.

In regard to this clone: Its antigen is still unknown.

The protocol was immunoSEQ multiplex PCR, while the TCRdb copy is restricted to in-frame clones and leaves out a portion. Counted here are some 100,000 clones, roughly 89% occurring once; the ten biggest clones make up approximately 3.3%. Germline lookup yields CDR1 MNHEY and CDR2 SMNVEV (reference sequence). CDR3 length equals 13 residues. Losses at the gene ends were 3 bases for V and 6 bases for J; bases not matched to a gene: 1. The TCR comes from an adult in good health. V gene TRBV27 combines with J gene TRBJ2-1, with 8 bases identical to TRBD1. The material was peripheral blood, obtained on day 0 of AZD1222 vaccination. The CDR3 loop is CASSFDRGNEQFF. CDR3 in DNA: TGTGCCAGCAGTTTCGACAGGGGCAATGAGCAGTTCTTC.